This T cell receptor (beta chain) was identified during a study of OX40 agonist ivuxolimab in advanced cancers. Study overall: Administration of intravenous ivuxolimab to patients occurred every 2 weeks at 0.01 to 10 mg/kg. Prior anti-PD-1, anti-PD-L1 or anti-CTLA-4 therapy was allowed; over 30% had some.

Some clones are missing from TCRdb's copy, which holds only in-frame ones; the method was immunoSEQ multiplex PCR. This sample yields approximately 7,000 clones, of which around 79% are seen a single time; 28% belongs to the top ten. Trimming left V 3 bases short and J 0 bases short, with 7 bases between. Germline V gene data show CDR1 as MDHEN and CDR2 as SYDVKM. CDR3 size: 14 residues. The sequenced sample was CD4+ or CD8+ T cells sorted from blood, obtained in a trial of the OX40 agonist ivuxolimab. The TCR was taken from an adult with an advanced solid tumor such as melanoma, head and neck, liver or kidney cancer. J is TRBJ2-3 and V is TRBV28; no clear D. CDR3 nucleotides: TGTGCCAGCAGTTTCACATCTAGCACAGATACGCAGTATTTT. Its translation is CASSFTSSTDTQYF.